The clone carrying this T cell receptor (beta chain) was seen a few times. Its antigen is undetermined. This sample is part of a study of cytomegalovirus exposure and HLA in healthy donors. Findings of the study overall: Three of the chains that were CMV-associated were confirmed in vitro to be specific for CMV antigens. Cytomegalovirus association was listed for 164 TCR beta chains.

PCR amplification relied on 60 Vbeta primers (plus 13 Jbeta primers). Using immunoSEQ multiplex PCR, the repertoire was profiled, and TCRdb retains in-frame clones only, with some absent. The sample has roughly 81,000 clones, around 80% seen once. The sample taken for sequencing was PBMCs. This receptor was taken from a man in his thirties or forties in good health and CMV-seronegative.

The CDR3 spells CASGENRGEHF. In nucleotides, the CDR3 is TGTGCCAGCGGAGAGAACAGGGGTGAACATTTT. V is TRBV28 and J is TRBJ1-5, with 7 bases identical to TRBD1. Germline V gene lookup returns CDR1 MDHEN and CDR2 SYDVKM. The V and J ends lost 8 bases and 16 bases, in that order; junction bases with no gene match: 11. This CDR3 spans 11 amino acids.